The present TCR beta chain was sequenced within a study of T-cell memory formation after mild COVID-19 (dated by TCRdb to the early 2020s). Concerning the study at large: TCR sequence clusters from the two donors were largely donor specific. T-cell clones expanding and contracting after mild COVID-19 in two donors were tracked by longitudinal TCRalpha and TCRbeta repertoire sequencing. Two young, previously healthy adult volunteers, one female and one male, were included in the cohort.

Per the germline V gene (reference sequence), DFQATT is the CDR1 and SNEGSKA is the CDR2. The CDR3, cysteine through phenylalanine, is 16 amino acids long. Left in the record is the CDR3 DNA by itself, 48 bases read in frame from the first base. For this chain, trimming is 5 bases at the V end and 0 bases at the J end, and the number of junction bases without a gene match is 9. Ficoll-Paque density gradient centrifugation was the method used to isolate PBMCs. Sequencing was carried out with an Illumina NovaSeq 6000. cDNA libraries for TCRalpha and TCRbeta were prepared by 5'RACE using constant-segment primers, with sample barcodes and unique molecular identifiers added. RNA was extracted from every sample with Trizol reagent. Amplification of the libraries took two PCR steps, and the second step added a second sample barcode plus Illumina TruSeq adapters. The libraries were sequenced on an Illumina NovaSeq using 2 x 150 bp paired-end reads. Under the source paper's analysis protocol: Reads were demultiplexed and collapsed into UMI-guided consensus sequences with migec v1.2.7. Using mixcr v2.1.11, UMI consensuses were aligned to TRA and TRB V and J templates and then assembled into clonotypes. Clonotypes were classified as expanded or contracted when called significant by both edgeR and NoisET, with noise models trained on biological replicates. For edgeR calls, the cutoffs were a false discovery rate-adjusted p below 0.01 and a log2 fold-change threshold of 1. PCA with hierarchical clustering of max-normalized trajectories of the 1000 most abundant clonotypes was used as exploratory dynamics analysis. Separately sequenced CD4+ and CD8+ repertoires were used to assign the CD4 or CD8 phenotype of responding clones. TCRdb took the public reads, trimmed them with fastp at Q25, ran MiXCR for clone calling and kept in-frame beta chains. Duplicate CDR3 protein sequences are folded into a single record with the most common DNA and genes. TCRdb's processing, not the authors' own work, is the source of the V and J calls. The table for this sample lists about 360,000 distinct CDR3 sequences; 13% to 15% of them were counted only once. Around a fifth of the sample rests with the top ten.

Broad study findings and their caveats: Clones contracting from day 15 to 85 had balanced CD4/CD8 phenotypes, while a second wave expanding from day 15 to 37 was biased towards CD4+. SARS-CoV-2 specificity of the second-wave clones peaking on day 37 was not confirmed. Only a couple of mild cases were covered in the study, and larger cohorts including severe cases with pre-infection samples were considered necessary. Some responding clones were detected in pre-infection memory, suggesting pre-existing cross-reactive memory T cells joined the SARS-CoV-2 response. Contracting CD4+ clones were found mainly in CM and EM memory subsets, while CD8+ clones were enriched in EMRA.

Concerning this clonotype: What this receptor recognizes is not known. No base quality information exists; no much larger clone differs at one position.

The material sequenced was PBMCs or a T cell subset sorted from them (not recorded which). The sequence derives from a man between 18 and 35 years old who had mild COVID-19 (a few samples of this study predate the infection). The sample titles of this study are shuffled in the database, so cell type and time point are left out; the donor was told from shared clones. Recombination linked TRBV20-1 to TRBJ2-5; 10 bases in the middle match TRBD2. The CDR3 has the sequence CSAYWTSGAYQETQYF. The nucleotides are TGCAGTGCTTACTGGACTAGCGGAGCGTACCAAGAGACCCAGTACTTC.